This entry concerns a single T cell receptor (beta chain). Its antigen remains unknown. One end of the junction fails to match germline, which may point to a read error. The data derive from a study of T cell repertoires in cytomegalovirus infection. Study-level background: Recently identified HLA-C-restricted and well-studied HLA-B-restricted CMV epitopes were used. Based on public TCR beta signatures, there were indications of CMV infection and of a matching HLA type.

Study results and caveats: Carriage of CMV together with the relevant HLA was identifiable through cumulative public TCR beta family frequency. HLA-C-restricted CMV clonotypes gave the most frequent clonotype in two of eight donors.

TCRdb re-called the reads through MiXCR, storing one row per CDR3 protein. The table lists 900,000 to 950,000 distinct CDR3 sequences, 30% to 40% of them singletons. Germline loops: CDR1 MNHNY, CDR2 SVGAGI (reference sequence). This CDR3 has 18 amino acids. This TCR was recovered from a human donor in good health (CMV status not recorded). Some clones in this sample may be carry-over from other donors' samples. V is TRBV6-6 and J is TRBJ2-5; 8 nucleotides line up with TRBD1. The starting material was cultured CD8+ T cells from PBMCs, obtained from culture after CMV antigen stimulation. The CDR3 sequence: CVSSAGTGFVDEVETQYF. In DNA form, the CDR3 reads TGTGTCAGCAGTGCCGGGACAGGCTTCGTAGATGAGGTGGAGACCCAGTACTTC.